The 28 T cell receptor beta chains in this list originate from one sample, sequenced in a study of T-cell memory formation after mild COVID-19 (dated by TCRdb to the early 2020s). The method was 5' RACE. The instrument was an Illumina NovaSeq 6000. Clones were called with MiXCR by TCRdb after fastp trimmed the public reads at Q25, and only in-frame beta chains were retained. Each record represents a unique CDR3 protein, reported with the most common genes and DNA among its rows. The sample contains about 400,000 distinct CDR3 sequences, roughly a quarter of them found a single time. The ten largest clonotypes hold 13% of the sample. What was sequenced was PBMCs or a T cell subset sorted from them (not recorded which). These receptors all come from an adult woman who had mild COVID-19 (a few samples of this study predate the infection). The sample titles of this study are shuffled in the database, so cell type and time point are left out; the donor was told from shared clones.

This sequence joins TRBV29-1 and TRBJ2-7; tentatively, D is TRBD1 or TRBD2 (5 bases each). This CDR3 spans 14 amino acids. V gave up 6 bases and J gave up 2 bases, with 17 bases separating them. Germline V gene lookup returns CDR1 SQVTM and CDR2 ANQGSEA. Written as DNA, the CDR3 is TGCAGCGTACAAGGAGCAGGGACGACCTACGAGCAGTACTTC. Translated, it gives CSVQGAGTTYEQYF.

In this sample, this clonotype turned up many times. V and J are TRBV4-2 and TRBJ2-7; D uncertain. The CDR3 is 13 amino acids. CDR1 is LGHNA and CDR2 is YNFKEQ in the germline V gene. V lost 1 base and J 3 bases, leaving 7 bases between the germline ends. As DNA, the CDR3 is TGTGCCAGCAGCCAAGGGTTCCGCTACGAGCAGTACTTC. It encodes CASSQGFRYEQYF.

V usage is TRBV28 and J usage is TRBJ1-2, with D perhaps matching TRBD1 (5 bases). Germline V gene data show CDR1 as MDHEN and CDR2 as SYDVKM. The CDR3 runs to 15 residues. Trimming removed 10 bases at V and 6 bases at J, with 24 bases between. CDR3 amino acids: CAISSPGLTWNGYTF. The CDR3 bases are TGTGCCATCTCCTCCCCGGGACTAACCTGGAATGGCTACACCTTC.

The sample holds a few counts of this clonotype. The chain carries TRBV10-2 and TRBJ1-5; no firm D call. Germline CDR1 is WSHSY and CDR2 is SAAADI. V dropped 0 bases and J dropped 0 bases, with 3 bases sitting between them. The CDR3 is 14 residues long. The CDR3 loop is CASSESISNQPQHF. DNA of the CDR3: TGCGCCAGCAGTGAGTCGATTAGCAATCAGCCCCAGCATTTT.

The V gene is TRBV20-1, the J gene TRBJ2-7; 9 bases line up with TRBD1. The CDR3 has 17 amino acids. From germline, CDR1 is DFQATT and CDR2 SNEGSKA (reference sequence). V was pared by 3 bases and J by 6 bases, with 18 bases of the junction left unmatched. The CDR3 sequence: CSARAGTGTSRVGEQYF. CDR3 sequence (DNA): TGCAGTGCTAGGGCCGGGACAGGGACATCCCGGGTGGGCGAGCAGTACTTC.

This clonotype has just a few counts. V and J are TRBV7-2 and TRBJ2-5, with 7 bases identical to TRBD1. Germline V lookup: CDR1 SGHTA, CDR2 FQGNSA. J lost 1 base, V lost 3 bases, and 5 bases had no gene match. CDR3 length: 15 residues. Written as DNA, the CDR3 is TGTGCCAGCAGCTTGGGACAGACTTCCCAAGAGACCCAGTACTTC. Its translation is CASSLGQTSQETQYF. The whole variable domain, remainder taken from reference TRBV7-2 and TRBJ2-5, is GAGVSQSPSNKVTEKGKDVELRCDPISGHTALYWYRQSLGQGLEFLIYFQGNSAPDKSGLPSDRFSAERTGGSVSTLTIQRTQQEDSAVYLCASSLGQTSQETQYFGPGTRLLVL.

This clonotype was counted between two and nine times. V gene TRBV20-1 combines with J gene TRBJ2-7, with D perhaps being TRBD1 or TRBD2 (5 bases each). V was clipped by 7 bases and J by 4 bases, with 14 bases between them. The CDR3 extends over 12 amino acids. The germline CDR1 and CDR2 sequences are DFQATT and SNEGSKA (reference sequence). The CDR3 DNA reads as TGCAGTGTCGAGAGGGGAGCTTACGAGCAGTACTTC. Protein: CSVERGAYEQYF.

J is TRBJ1-4 and V is TRBV7-2; TRBD1 might be the D (5 bases). Trimming removed 5 bases from V and 16 bases from J, with 23 bases in between. Germline-derived CDR1 and CDR2 are SGHTA and FQGNSA. The CDR3 has 14 residues. Here the CDR3 reads CASSEDRTRNDQFF. The CDR3 DNA follows: TGTGCCAGCAGCGAAGACAGAACCAGAAATGATCAGTTTTTT.

V gene TRBV29-1 combines with J gene TRBJ2-3, with TRBD2 identical over 12 bases. Per the germline V gene, CDR1 is SQVTM and CDR2 is ANQGSEA. The CDR3 runs 15 residues. With V trimmed by 4 bases and J by 4 bases, 6 bases remained unmatched. The CDR3 sequence is CSVGASGRDADTQYF. The DNA for the CDR3 is TGCAGCGTTGGGGCTAGCGGGAGGGATGCAGATACGCAGTATTTT.

This clonotype was seen repeatedly, ten times or more. This chain connects TRBV15 to TRBJ2-7; 8 nucleotides line up with TRBD1. From germline, CDR1 is LNHNV and CDR2 YYDKDF (reference sequence). The V and J ends lost 1 base and 3 bases, in that order; junction bases with no gene match: 5. This CDR3 region has 15 residues. The CDR3 DNA follows: TGTGCCACCAGCAGAGGGACAGGGTACGGCTACGAGCAGTACTTC. The encoded protein is CATSRGTGYGYEQYF.

The V gene is TRBV29-1, the J gene TRBJ2-1, with D perhaps TRBD2 (5 bases). V was clipped by 6 bases and J by 0 bases, with 12 bases between them. The germline V gene has CDR1 SQVTM and CDR2 ANQGSEA. The CDR3 runs 14 residues. For the CDR3, the DNA is TGCAGCGTACCTGTGGGGAGCTCCTACAATGAGCAGTTCTTC. Translated: CSVPVGSSYNEQFF.

This clonotype was picked up a small number of times. The chain couples TRBV7-9 to TRBJ1-4, with TRBD1 matching over 9 bases. J gave up 5 bases and V 6 bases, and 7 bases lay outside the gene matches. Germline-derived CDR1 and CDR2 are SEHNR and FQNEAQ (reference sequence). The CDR3 is 15 amino acids. CDR3: CASRQTGTGNEKLFF. In DNA form, the CDR3 reads TGTGCCAGCAGGCAGACCGGGACAGGGAATGAAAAACTGTTTTTT.

The chain is built from TRBV7-2 and TRBJ1-2; D perhaps matches TRBD1 (5 bases). The germline V gene encodes CDR1 SGHTA and CDR2 FQGNSA. V was shortened by 8 bases and J by 8 bases, with 12 bases between the two germline ends. The CDR3 length is 11 residues. The CDR3 is CASEDTQGYTF. As DNA, the CDR3 is TGTGCCAGCGAGGACACTCAGGGCTACACCTTC.

This clonotype was recorded many times. The rearrangement uses TRBV7-9 and TRBJ2-5; 8 bases agree with TRBD1. The V and J ends lost 2 bases and 3 bases, in that order; junction bases with no gene match: 5. Germline V gene lookup returns CDR1 SEHNR and CDR2 FQNEAQ (reference sequence). The CDR3 totals 15 residues. The CDR3 protein is CASSLLTGVEETQYF. CDR3 DNA: TGTGCCAGCAGCTTACTGACAGGGGTGGAAGAGACCCAGTACTTC.

This clonotype was recorded a few times. This chain links TRBV6-5 with TRBJ2-7, with 7 bases fitting TRBD1. J was trimmed by 2 bases and V by 5 bases; bases with no gene match: 6. CDR1 MNHEY and CDR2 SVGAGI come from the germline V gene. This CDR3 has 14 amino acids. CDR3 coding DNA: TGTGCCAGCAGTGGGACAGTTCAGACCTACGAGCAGTACTTC. It yields the protein CASSGTVQTYEQYF.

This chain uses TRBV7-2 with TRBJ2-7, with TRBD1 matching 7 bases. CDR1 is SGHTA, CDR2 FQGNSA, per germline. The V and J ends lost 5 bases and 5 bases, in that order; junction bases with no gene match: 12. The CDR3 totals 15 residues. This CDR3 reads CASSELNRGRHEQYF. DNA for the CDR3: TGTGCCAGCAGCGAATTGAACAGGGGTCGGCACGAGCAGTACTTC.

This chain uses TRBV9 with TRBJ2-3; D might be TRBD1 (6 bases). Trimming cost V 2 bases and J 5 bases, with 9 bases left between them. Germline values: CDR1 SGDLS, CDR2 YYNGEE. The CDR3 has 13 amino acids. CDR3 loop: CASSVLGGDTQYF. In DNA form, the CDR3 reads TGTGCCAGCAGCGTTTTAGGGGGAGATACGCAGTATTTT.

The gene calls are TRBV12-3 or TRBV12-4 and TRBJ2-1, with TRBD1 as a possible D gene (5 bases). V dropped 8 bases and J dropped 8 bases, with 31 bases sitting between them. The CDR3 is 18 residues long. As DNA, the CDR3 is TGTGCCAGCCTCCCCTTTTCCTTAGGGGTACCCCCACGGGATGAGCAGTTCTTC. Its protein product is CASLPFSLGVPPRDEQFF.

The sample holds one count of this clonotype. The rearrangement links TRBV20-1 to TRBJ2-2, with D perhaps TRBD2 (5 bases). Germline loops: CDR1 DFQATT, CDR2 SNEGSKA (reference sequence). The ends were cut back, 0 bases at V and 0 bases at J, with 8 bases in the middle. The CDR3 spans 15 residues. CDR3 in amino acids: CSAREGSTNTGELFF. The CDR3 nucleotides are TGCAGTGCTAGAGAGGGGAGCACGAACACCGGGGAGCTGTTTTTT.

This clonotype was seen a handful of times. This chain uses TRBV6-2 or TRBV6-3 with TRBJ1-2, with D unclear. The germline V gene encodes CDR1 MNHEY and CDR2 SVGEGT. The CDR3 length is 13 residues. Trimming removed 6 bases from V and 6 bases from J, with 14 bases in between. Written as DNA, the CDR3 is TGTGCCAGCAGGCTTCTCCCCTCGGATGGCTACACCTTC. This translates into CASRLLPSDGYTF.

The gene calls are TRBV6-5 and TRBJ2-7; no reliable D call. V was shortened by 5 bases and J by 6 bases, with 17 bases between the two germline ends. In germline, CDR1 is MNHEY, CDR2 SVGAGI. The CDR3 covers 14 residues. The CDR3 DNA reads TGTGCCAGCAGTCCCCGACCCGCTGGACGCGAGCAGTACTTC. Protein: CASSPRPAGREQYF.

The V and J genes are TRBV29-1 and TRBJ1-4; 8 bases align to TRBD1. The CDR3 loop spans 15 amino acids. The ends lost 3 bases at V and 6 bases at J; junction bases unmatched: 9. The germline CDR1 and CDR2 sequences are SQVTM and ANQGSEA. This CDR3 reads CSVEPDRADYEKLFF. The CDR3, as DNA: TGCAGCGTTGAGCCGGACAGGGCAGACTATGAAAAACTGTTTTTT. Full variable domain (remainder filled in from reference TRBV29-1 and TRBJ1-4): SAVISQKPSRDICQRGTSLTIQCQVDSQVTMMFWYRQQPGQSLTLIATANQGSEATYESGFVIDKFPISRPNLTFSTLTVSNMSPEDSSIYLCSVEPDRADYEKLFFGSGTQLSVL.

A few counts support this clonotype. A read error may produce the germline difference seen at one junction end. The V and J genes are TRBV5-1 and TRBJ1-1, with D uncertain. Germline CDR1 reads SGHRS; CDR2 reads YFSETQ. There are 14 residues in the CDR3. CDR3: CASSSRTVNTEAFF. CDR3 bases: TGTGCCAGCAGCTCGCGGACGGTTAACACTGAAGCTTTCTTT.

The chain employs TRBV9 and TRBJ2-2; D is perhaps TRBD1 (5 bases). This CDR3 has 15 residues. V was pared by 0 bases and J by 0 bases, with 6 bases between. Looked up from germline, CDR1 is SGDLS and CDR2 is YYNGEE. As DNA, the CDR3 is TGTGCCAGCAGCGTAGGGACATCGAACACCGGGGAGCTGTTTTTT. Translated: CASSVGTSNTGELFF.

The table lists this clonotype with a few counts. The J gene is TRBJ2-1, the V gene TRBV4-1; 8 bases fit TRBD2. This CDR3 is 15 amino acids long. The V gene's germline CDR1 is MGHRA and CDR2 YSYEKL. The ends lost 1 base at V and 8 bases at J; junction bases unmatched: 7. DNA for the CDR3: TGCGCCAGCAGCCAAGGAGCCGGGGGGGCCTATGAGCAGTTCTTC. Protein: CASSQGAGGAYEQFF.

The rearrangement uses TRBV27 and TRBJ1-2; 9 positions agree with TRBD1. This CDR3 is 14 amino acids long. The germline CDR1 and CDR2 sequences are MNHEY and SMNVEV (reference sequence). After removal of 1 base from V and 8 bases from J, the junction contained 5 bases not matched to a gene. The CDR3 DNA sequence: TGTGCCAGCAGTTTATTGAAAACAGGGGGCGGCTACACCTTC. This sequence encodes CASSLLKTGGGYTF.

The rearrangement links TRBV6-6 to TRBJ2-3; tentative D call: TRBD2 (6 bases). Germline V CDR1 and CDR2: MNHNY, SVGAGI (reference sequence). V shed 6 bases and J shed 3 bases, with 13 bases lying between them. This CDR3 region has 14 residues. The CDR3 sequence: CASSRGVVTDTQYF. Written as DNA, the CDR3 is TGTGCCAGCAGCCGCGGGGTGGTGACAGATACGCAGTATTTT.

This clonotype was seen ten or more times. This chain connects TRBV4-1 to TRBJ2-1; D gene uncertain. Germline loops: CDR1 MGHRA, CDR2 YSYEKL. The CDR3 is 13 amino acids. V lost 1 base to trimming and J lost 4 bases, with 5 bases between them. This CDR3 reads CASSQGAYNEQFF. The DNA for the CDR3 is TGCGCCAGCAGCCAAGGGGCTTACAATGAGCAGTTCTTC.